The source of this T cell receptor beta chain is a study of T cells in lung cancer brain metastases. Study background: No interval therapy was given to most of the 20 patients.

The table came from immunoSEQ multiplex PCR; TCRdb's copy has only in-frame clones and leaves some out. The sample holds approximately 1,100 clones, about 86% seen once. Patients with a history of multiple malignancies were excluded. The ends lost 5 bases at V and 5 bases at J; junction bases unmatched: 10. The CDR3 totals 16 residues. The germline CDR1 and CDR2 sequences are MDHEN and SYDVKM. As to this clone: What it binds is unknown.

Study observations and caveats: Most clones were lesion-specific, with limited overlap between paired lesions (mean Morisita index around 0.2).

This chain uses TRBV28 with TRBJ1-4; TRBD1 matches 8 bases. The TCR originated in a woman between 50 and 59 years old with non-small cell lung cancer that had spread to the brain. Sequenced material: tumor tissue from a brain metastasis. This chain's CDR3 is CASSLSGQAINEKLFF. The CDR3 DNA reads TGTGCCAGCAGTCTCTCGGGACAGGCGATAAATGAAAAACTGTTTTTT. The variable domain in full, completed from reference TRBV28 and TRBJ1-4, reads DVKVTQSSRYLVKRTGEKVFLECVQDMDHENMFWYRQDPGLGLRLIYFSYDVKMKEKGDIPEGYSVSREKKERFSLILESASTNQTSMYLCASSLSGQAINEKLFFGSGTQLSVL.